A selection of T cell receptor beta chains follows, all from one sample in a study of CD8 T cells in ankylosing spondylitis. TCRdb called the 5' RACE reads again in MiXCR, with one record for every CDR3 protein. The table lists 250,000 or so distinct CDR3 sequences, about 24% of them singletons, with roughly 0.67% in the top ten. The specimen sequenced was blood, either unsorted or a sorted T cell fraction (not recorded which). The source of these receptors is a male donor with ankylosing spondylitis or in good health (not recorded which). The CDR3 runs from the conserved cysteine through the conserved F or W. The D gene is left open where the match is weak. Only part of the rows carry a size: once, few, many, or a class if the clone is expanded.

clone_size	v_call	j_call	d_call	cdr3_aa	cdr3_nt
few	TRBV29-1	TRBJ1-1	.	CSVKVKQSEAFF	TGCAGCGTTAAAGTTAAACAGAGTGAAGCTTTCTTT
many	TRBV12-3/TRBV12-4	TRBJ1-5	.	CASSFGQTDQPQHF	TGTGCCAGCAGTTTCGGGCAGACCGATCAGCCCCAGCATTTT
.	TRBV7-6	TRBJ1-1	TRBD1	CASSYGQGTEAFF	TGTGCCAGCAGCTACGGACAGGGCACTGAAGCTTTCTTT
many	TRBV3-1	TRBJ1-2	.	CASSPGAQPAYGYTF	TGTGCCAGCAGCCCTGGAGCACAGCCCGCCTATGGCTACACCTTC
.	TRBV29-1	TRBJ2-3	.	CSVQRIMIDTQYF	TGCAGCGTCCAGCGGATTATGATAGATACGCAGTATTTT
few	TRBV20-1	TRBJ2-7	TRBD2	CSASSSGPFDEQYF	TGCAGTGCTAGTTCTAGCGGCCCCTTCGACGAGCAGTACTTC
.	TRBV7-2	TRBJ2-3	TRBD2	CASSYLSGGATDTQYF	TGTGCCAGCAGCTATCTCAGCGGGGGGGCAACAGATACGCAGTATTTT
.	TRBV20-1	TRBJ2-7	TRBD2	CSAPWTSYEQYF	TGCAGTGCTCCATGGACTAGCTACGAGCAGTACTTC
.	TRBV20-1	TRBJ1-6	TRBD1	CSASPAGGGGWDSPLHF	TGCAGTGCTAGCCCCGCTGGGGGAGGGGGCTGGGATTCACCCCTCCACTTT
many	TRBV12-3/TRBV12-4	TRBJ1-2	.	CASSFVPDHGYTF	TGTGCCAGCAGTTTCGTGCCCGACCATGGCTACACCTTC
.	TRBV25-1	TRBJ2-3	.	CASGGDSTDTQYF	TGTGCCAGCGGCGGGGACAGCACAGATACGCAGTATTTT
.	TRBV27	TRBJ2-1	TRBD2	CTSSLSGLAAGSSYNEQFF	TGTACCAGCAGTTTATCGGGACTAGCGGCCGGAAGCTCCTACAATGAGCAGTTCTTC
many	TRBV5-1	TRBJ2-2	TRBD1	CASSSLTGSGGELFF	TGCGCCAGCAGCTCACTGACAGGGTCCGGCGGGGAGCTGTTTTTT
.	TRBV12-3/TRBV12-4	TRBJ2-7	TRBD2	CASSPALAGRSYEQYF	TGTGCCAGCAGTCCGGCGCTAGCGGGACGGTCCTACGAGCAGTACTTC
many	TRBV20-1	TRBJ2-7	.	CSARSGRPSEGGEQYF	TGCAGTGCTAGATCTGGACGGCCCTCCGAGGGCGGGGAGCAGTACTTC
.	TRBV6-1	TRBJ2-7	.	CASSDGSGVYEQYF	TGTGCCAGCAGTGACGGGTCAGGGGTTTACGAGCAGTACTTC
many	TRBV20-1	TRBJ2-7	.	CSAGLSGPTSYEQYF	TGCAGTGCTGGACTTTCGGGACCGACGTCCTACGAGCAGTACTTC
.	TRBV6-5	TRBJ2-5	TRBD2	CASIRSGAAETQYF	TGTGCCAGCATTAGGAGCGGGGCCGCGGAGACCCAGTACTTC
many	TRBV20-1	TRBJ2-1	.	CSVRGDGNEQFF	TGCAGTGTCAGGGGGGACGGCAATGAGCAGTTCTTC
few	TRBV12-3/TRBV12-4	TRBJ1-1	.	CASSIRGSPEAFF	TGTGCCAGCTCTATCCGGGGATCCCCTGAAGCTTTCTTT
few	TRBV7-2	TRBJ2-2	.	CASRGGGVNTGELFF	TGTGCCAGCCGTGGTGGCGGGGTCAACACCGGGGAGCTGTTTTTT
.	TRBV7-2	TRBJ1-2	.	CASSVGWGNYGYTF	TGTGCCAGCAGCGTCGGGTGGGGGAACTATGGCTACACCTTC
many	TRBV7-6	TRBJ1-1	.	CASSSGQLMNTEAFF	TGTGCCAGCAGCTCGGGACAACTCATGAACACTGAAGCTTTCTTT
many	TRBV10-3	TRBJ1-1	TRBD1	CAISGGQGAGAFF	TGTGCCATCAGTGGCGGACAGGGGGCCGGAGCTTTCTTT
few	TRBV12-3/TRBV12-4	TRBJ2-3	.	CASSLKAWGRMSDTQYF	TGTGCCAGCAGTTTAAAGGCGTGGGGACGGATGTCAGATACGCAGTATTTT
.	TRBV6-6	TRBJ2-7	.	CASSYSIDEQYF	TGTGCCAGCAGTTACTCGATCGACGAGCAGTACTTC
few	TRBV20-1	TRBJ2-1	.	CSVSYYNEQFF	TGCAGTGTTTCATACTACAATGAGCAGTTCTTC
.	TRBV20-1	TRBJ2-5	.	CSAPPGDETQYF	TGCAGTGCTCCCCCCGGAGATGAGACCCAGTACTTC
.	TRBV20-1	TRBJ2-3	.	CSARAAAFSTDTQYF	TGCAGTGCTAGAGCTGCCGCCTTCAGCACAGATACGCAGTATTTT
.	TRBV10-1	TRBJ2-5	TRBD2	CASSEGVGRGEETQYF	TGCGCCAGCAGTGAAGGGGTCGGGCGGGGGGAAGAGACCCAGTACTTC
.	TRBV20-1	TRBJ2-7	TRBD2	CSASGSHGGYSYEQYF	TGCAGTGCTAGTGGCTCCCACGGGGGGTACTCCTACGAGCAGTACTTC
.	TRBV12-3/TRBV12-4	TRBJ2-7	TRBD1	CASSSNRQGDEQYF	TGTGCCAGCAGTTCGAACCGACAGGGGGACGAGCAGTACTTC
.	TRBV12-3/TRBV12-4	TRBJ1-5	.	CASSFRQNSNQPQHF	TGTGCCAGCAGTTTCCGACAGAATAGCAATCAGCCCCAGCATTTT
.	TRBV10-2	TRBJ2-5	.	CASRSADQETQYF	TGCGCCAGCAGATCGGCAGACCAAGAGACCCAGTACTTC
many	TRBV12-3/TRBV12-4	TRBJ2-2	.	CASSLARGELFF	TGTGCCAGCAGTTTAGCTAGAGGGGAGCTGTTTTTT
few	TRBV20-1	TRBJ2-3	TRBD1	CSAGTGVGSDTQYF	TGCAGTGCAGGGACAGGGGTCGGCAGTGATACGCAGTATTTT
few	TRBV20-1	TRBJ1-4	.	CSAGGTSNEKLFF	TGCAGTGCCGGAGGGACCTCTAATGAAAAACTGTTTTTT
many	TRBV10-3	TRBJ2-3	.	CAISESGGGYDTQYF	TGTGCCATCAGTGAGTCTGGAGGGGGGTACGATACGCAGTATTTT
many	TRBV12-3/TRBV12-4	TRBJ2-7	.	CASSPDRGSSYEQYF	TGTGCCAGCAGCCCCGACAGAGGGAGCTCCTACGAGCAGTACTTC
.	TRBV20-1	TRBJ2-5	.	CSAPGGPTRRKTQYF	TGCAGTGCCCCCGGGGGACCAACCCGTCGGAAGACCCAGTACTTC
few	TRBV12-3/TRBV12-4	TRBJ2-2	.	CASSLSYTGELFF	TGTGCCAGCAGTTTGTCGTACACCGGGGAGCTGTTTTTT
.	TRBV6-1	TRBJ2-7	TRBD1	CASSSGQVGYEQYF	TGTGCCAGCAGTAGCGGACAGGTAGGATACGAGCAGTACTTC
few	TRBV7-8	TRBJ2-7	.	CASSSDWGTSYEQYF	TGTGCCAGCAGCTCCGACTGGGGAACCTCCTACGAGCAGTACTTC
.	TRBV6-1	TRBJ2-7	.	CASSRQSLSSYEQYF	TGTGCCAGCAGTAGACAGAGCCTGAGCTCCTACGAGCAGTACTTC
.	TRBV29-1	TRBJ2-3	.	CSVAARAGTTDTQYF	TGCAGCGTTGCAGCCCGCGCGGGTACCACAGATACGCAGTATTTT
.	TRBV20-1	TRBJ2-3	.	CSVQKAGTDTQYF	TGCAGTGTCCAAAAGGCGGGAACAGATACGCAGTATTTT
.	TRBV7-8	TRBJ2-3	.	CASSSQTSQADTQYF	TGTGCCAGCAGCTCCCAGACTAGTCAGGCAGATACGCAGTATTTT
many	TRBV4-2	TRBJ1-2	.	CASSQEPGAGYGYTF	TGTGCCAGCAGCCAAGAGCCGGGGGCGGGGTATGGCTACACCTTC
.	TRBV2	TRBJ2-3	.	CASRDSYSTDTQYF	TGTGCCAGCAGGGACAGCTATAGCACAGATACGCAGTATTTT
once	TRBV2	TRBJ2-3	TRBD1	CASSARQGPDTQYF	TGTGCCAGCAGTGCGCGACAGGGTCCAGATACGCAGTATTTT